This is a list of T cell receptor beta chains from one sample in a study of blood T cells in healthy people across ages. TCRdb reprocessed the 5' RACE reads via MiXCR and lists one record per CDR3 protein. The top ten hold around a sixth of the sample, which has 450,000 to 700,000 distinct CDR3 sequences, approximately 27% seen once. Material: blood. The receptor set was obtained from a woman in her 70s in good health. CDR3s include the opening cysteine and the closing phenylalanine or tryptophan. A D gene is named only where the DNA matches it firmly. Size is omitted from some rows. Given values are once, few, many or a class for expanded clones.

j_call clone_size v_call d_call cdr3_nt cdr3_aa
TRBJ1-4 . TRBV7-2 . TGTGCCAGCAGCGTTCGAGGGGATGAAAAACTGTTTTTT CASSVRGDEKLFF
TRBJ1-4 few TRBV4-1 . TGCGCCAGCAGCCAAGTAGTAACAGGGAGTGAAAAACTGTTTTTT CASSQVVTGSEKLFF
TRBJ2-3 . TRBV6-6 . TGTGCCAGCAGTCCGAGGGTGGGGAGTACGCAGTATTTT CASSPRVGSTQYF
TRBJ2-1 . TRBV24-1 TRBD1 TGTGCCACCAGTCCGAAGACAGGGCTCTTCGATGAGCAGTTCTTC CATSPKTGLFDEQFF
TRBJ2-2 few TRBV11-2 . TGTGCCAGCAGCTTAGCGGTGGGAGACACCGGGGAGCTGTTTTTT CASSLAVGDTGELFF
TRBJ1-5 few TRBV6-1 TRBD1 TGTGCCAGCACGGGGACAGGGGGCCCCGTCGGTCAGCCCCAGCATTTT CASTGTGGPVGQPQHF
TRBJ2-1 few TRBV6-2/TRBV6-3 . TGTGCCAGCAGTTACGCCTTGCATCCCTACAATGAGCAGTTCTTC CASSYALHPYNEQFF
TRBJ1-1 . TRBV27 . TGTGCCAGCAGAGACATAATGAACACTGAAGCTTTCTTT CASRDIMNTEAFF
TRBJ2-1 . TRBV6-4 TRBD2 TGTGCCAGCAGTGACTCGTCCCGATTGGGAGGGGCCCCTCCTAGCTACAATGAGCAGTTCTTC CASSDSSRLGGAPPSYNEQFF
TRBJ1-6 . TRBV13 . TGTGCCAGCAGCCTCAGGTCGAGCTCCTATAATTCACCCCTCCACTTT CASSLRSSSYNSPLHF
TRBJ2-1 few TRBV12-3/TRBV12-4 . TGCGCCAGCAGTTTAGCGGGCAGGGGAACCTACAATGAGCAGTTCTTC CASSLAGRGTYNEQFF
TRBJ2-3 many TRBV20-1 . TGCAGTGCTCCGAGGGGATTCGGCACAGATACGCAGTATTTT CSAPRGFGTDTQYF
TRBJ2-5 few TRBV4-2 . TGTGCCAGCAGCCAAGAGGGGACGGGCCCCCAAGAGACCCAGTACTTC CASSQEGTGPQETQYF
TRBJ1-2 few TRBV6-2/TRBV6-3 TRBD1 TGTGCCAGCAGTTACGGGACAGGGTTTCATGGCTACACCTTC CASSYGTGFHGYTF
TRBJ2-7 . TRBV7-6 . TGTGCCAGCAGCTCAGGGAGCCGGGGCTCCTACGAGCAGTACTTC CASSSGSRGSYEQYF
TRBJ2-5 . TRBV4-1 TRBD1 TGCGCCAGCAGCATCGGACAGGGGCTCGGGGGGACCCAGTACTTC CASSIGQGLGGTQYF
TRBJ2-3 . TRBV5-1 TRBD2 TGCGCCAGCAGCGTATATTCGCGGGGGAGCACAGATACGCAGTATTTT CASSVYSRGSTDTQYF
TRBJ2-3 . TRBV20-1 . TGCAGTGCTAGAGATCTCGCAGGGGCGAGAGATACGCAGTATTTT CSARDLAGARDTQYF
TRBJ2-7 few TRBV20-1 . TGCAGTGCTAGAAGGGCGGTAAGCTCCTACGAGCAGTACTTC CSARRAVSSYEQYF
TRBJ2-4 few TRBV7-2 . TGTGCCAGCAGCTCTAAGCCGAGTACGGGTGGCAGAGACAAGAACATTCAGTACTTC CASSSKPSTGGRDKNIQYF
TRBJ2-1 few TRBV20-1 TRBD1 TGCAGTGCTGCAGACAGGGATGCGAATGAGCAGTTCTTC CSAADRDANEQFF
TRBJ2-3 . TRBV4-2 . TGTGCCAGCAGCCAAGATGGTAGGAGCACAGATACGCAGTATTTT CASSQDGRSTDTQYF
TRBJ2-5 . TRBV29-1 . TGCAGCGTCGGGACGAGCTACCAAGAGACCCAGTACTTC CSVGTSYQETQYF
TRBJ2-1 . TRBV4-3 TRBD2 TGCGCCAGCAGCCAAGATAATCTAGCGGGGGGGCTAGAGCAGTTCTTC CASSQDNLAGGLEQFF
TRBJ1-2 . TRBV7-9 . TGTGCCAGCAGCCACGCGCGTAACTATGGCTACACCTTC CASSHARNYGYTF